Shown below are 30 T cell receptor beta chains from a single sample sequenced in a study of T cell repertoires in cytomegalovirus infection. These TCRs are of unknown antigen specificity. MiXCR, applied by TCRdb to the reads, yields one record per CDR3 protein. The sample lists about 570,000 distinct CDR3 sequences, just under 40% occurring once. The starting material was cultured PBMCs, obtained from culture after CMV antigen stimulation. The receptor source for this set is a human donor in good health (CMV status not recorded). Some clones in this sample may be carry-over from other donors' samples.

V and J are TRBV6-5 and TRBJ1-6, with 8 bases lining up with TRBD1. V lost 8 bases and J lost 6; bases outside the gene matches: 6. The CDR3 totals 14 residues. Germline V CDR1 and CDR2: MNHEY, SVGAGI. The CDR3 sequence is CASGRTGLNSPLHF. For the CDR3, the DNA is TGTGCCAGCGGGAGGACAGGGCTTAATTCACCCCTCCACTTT.

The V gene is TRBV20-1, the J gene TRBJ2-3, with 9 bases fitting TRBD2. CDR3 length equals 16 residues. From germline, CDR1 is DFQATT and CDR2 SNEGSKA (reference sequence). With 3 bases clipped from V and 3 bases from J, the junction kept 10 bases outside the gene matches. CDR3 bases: TGCAGTGCTAGGGCCTGGGCTAGCGGGAATACAGATACGCAGTATTTT. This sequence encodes CSARAWASGNTDTQYF.

The CDR3, as DNA: TGCGCCAGCAGCCAACCCTGGACAGGAGGGGACACTGAAGCTTTCTTT. As protein: CASSQPWTGGDTEAFF. The chain joins TRBV4-1 to TRBJ1-1, with TRBD1 matching over 7 bases. V lost 2 bases to trimming and J lost 3 bases; unmatched junction nucleotides: 9. Germline V CDR1 and CDR2: MGHRA, YSYEKL. This CDR3 contains 16 residues.

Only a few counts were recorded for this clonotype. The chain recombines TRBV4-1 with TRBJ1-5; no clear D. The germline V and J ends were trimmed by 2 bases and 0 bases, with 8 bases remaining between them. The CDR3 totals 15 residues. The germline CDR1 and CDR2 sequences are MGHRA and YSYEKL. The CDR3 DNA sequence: TGCGCCAGCAGCCAACGACACCTTAGCAATCAGCCCCAGCATTTT. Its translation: CASSQRHLSNQPQHF.

The CDR3 DNA reads TGTGCCAGCAGTTACATGGGGACAGAAGAAAAACTGTTTTTT. Translating it yields CASSYMGTEEKLFF. The J gene is TRBJ1-4, the V gene TRBV6-2 or TRBV6-3; 7 positions match TRBD1. Germline loops: CDR1 MNHEY, CDR2 SVGEGT. V lost 2 bases, J lost 8 bases, and 5 bases stayed unmatched. The CDR3 totals 14 residues.

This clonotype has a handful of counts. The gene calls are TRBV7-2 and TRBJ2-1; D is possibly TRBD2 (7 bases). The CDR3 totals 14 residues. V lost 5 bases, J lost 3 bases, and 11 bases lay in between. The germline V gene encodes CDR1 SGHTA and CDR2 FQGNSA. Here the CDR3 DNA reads TGTGCCAGCAGCGCGGGGGCGGTCTACAATGAGCAGTTCTTC. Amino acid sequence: CASSAGAVYNEQFF.

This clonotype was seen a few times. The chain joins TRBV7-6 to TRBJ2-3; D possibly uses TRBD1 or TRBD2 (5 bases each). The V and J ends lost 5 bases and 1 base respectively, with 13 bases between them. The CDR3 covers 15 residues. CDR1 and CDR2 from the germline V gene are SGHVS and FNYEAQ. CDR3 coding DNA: TGTGCCAGCAGCGGGCCCGGGGCTCGCACAGATACGCAGTATTTT. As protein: CASSGPGARTDTQYF. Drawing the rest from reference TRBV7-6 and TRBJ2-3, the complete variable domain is GAGVSQSPRYKVTKRGQDVALRCDPISGHVSLYWYRQALGQGPEFLTYFNYEAQQDKSGLPNDRFSAERPEGSISTLTIQRTEQRDSAMYRCASSGPGARTDTQYFGPGTRLTVL.

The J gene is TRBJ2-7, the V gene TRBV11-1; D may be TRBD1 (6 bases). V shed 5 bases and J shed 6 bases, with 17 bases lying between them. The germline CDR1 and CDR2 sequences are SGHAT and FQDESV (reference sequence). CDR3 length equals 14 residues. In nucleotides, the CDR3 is TGTGCCAGCAGCGTAGGCCTGGGGGCAGCCGAGCAGTACTTC. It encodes CASSVGLGAAEQYF.

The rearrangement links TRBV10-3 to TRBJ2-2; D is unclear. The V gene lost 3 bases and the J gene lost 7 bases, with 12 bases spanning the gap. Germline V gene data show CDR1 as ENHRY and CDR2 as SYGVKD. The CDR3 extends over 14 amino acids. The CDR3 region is CAISDSLGFGELFF. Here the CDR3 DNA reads TGTGCCATCAGTGATTCGTTGGGGTTCGGGGAGCTGTTTTTT.

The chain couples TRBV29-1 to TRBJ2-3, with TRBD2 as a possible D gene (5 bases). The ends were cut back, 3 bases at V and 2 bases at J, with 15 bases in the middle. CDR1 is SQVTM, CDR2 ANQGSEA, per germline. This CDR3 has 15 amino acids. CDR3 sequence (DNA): TGCAGCGTTGATAGGCTAGCCTCCTACACAGATACGCAGTATTTT. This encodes CSVDRLASYTDTQYF.

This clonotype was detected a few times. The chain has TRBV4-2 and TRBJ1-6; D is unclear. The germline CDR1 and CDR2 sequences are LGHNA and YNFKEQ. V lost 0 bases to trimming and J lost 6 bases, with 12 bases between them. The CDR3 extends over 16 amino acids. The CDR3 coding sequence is TGTGCCAGCAGCCAAGATATCACAGCCGTTAATTCACCCCTCCACTTT. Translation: CASSQDITAVNSPLHF.

The CDR3 sequence is CASSRTSGRASYNEQFF. The DNA for the CDR3 is TGTGCCAGCAGTCGGACTAGCGGGAGGGCCTCCTACAATGAGCAGTTCTTC. The chain has TRBV27 and TRBJ2-1, with TRBD2 matching 15 bases. The length of the CDR3 is 17 residues. Germline-derived CDR1 and CDR2 are MNHEY and SMNVEV (reference sequence). V was clipped by 5 bases and J by 0 bases; unmatched bases: 2.

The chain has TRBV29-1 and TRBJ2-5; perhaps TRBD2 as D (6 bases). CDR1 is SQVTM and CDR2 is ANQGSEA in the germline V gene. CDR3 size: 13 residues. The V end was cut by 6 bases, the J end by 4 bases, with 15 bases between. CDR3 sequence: CSVPRGIGETQYF. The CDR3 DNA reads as TGCAGCGTCCCACGGGGGATTGGAGAGACCCAGTACTTC. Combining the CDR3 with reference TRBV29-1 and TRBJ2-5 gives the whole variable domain SAVISQKPSRDICQRGTSLTIQCQVDSQVTMMFWYRQQPGQSLTLIATANQGSEATYESGFVIDKFPISRPNLTFSTLTVSNMSPEDSSIYLCSVPRGIGETQYFGPGTRLLVL.

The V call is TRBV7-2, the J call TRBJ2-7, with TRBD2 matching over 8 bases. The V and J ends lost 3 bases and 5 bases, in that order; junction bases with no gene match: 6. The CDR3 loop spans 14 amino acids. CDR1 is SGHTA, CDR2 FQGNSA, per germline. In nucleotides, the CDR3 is TGTGCCAGCAGCTTTGGGCGGGAGGTGGACGAGCAGTACTTC. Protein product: CASSFGREVDEQYF. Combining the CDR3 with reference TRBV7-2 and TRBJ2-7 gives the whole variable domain GAGVSQSPSNKVTEKGKDVELRCDPISGHTALYWYRQSLGQGLEFLIYFQGNSAPDKSGLPSDRFSAERTGGSVSTLTIQRTQQEDSAVYLCASSFGREVDEQYFGPGTRLTVT.

The CDR3 nucleotides read TGTGCCAGCAGCTTGAACCAGCGGGGGAGCACAGATACGCAGTATTTT. It yields the protein CASSLNQRGSTDTQYF. The gene calls are TRBV11-1 and TRBJ2-3; TRBD2 matches at 8 bases. V gave up 3 bases and J gave up 0 bases; unmatched junction bases: 5. Looked up from germline, CDR1 is SGHAT and CDR2 is FQDESV (reference sequence). CDR3 length: 16 residues.

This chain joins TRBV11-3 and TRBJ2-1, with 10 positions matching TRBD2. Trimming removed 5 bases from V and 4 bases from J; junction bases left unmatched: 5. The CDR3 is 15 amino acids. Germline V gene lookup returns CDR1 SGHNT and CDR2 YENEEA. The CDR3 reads CASSRRTSGYNEQFF. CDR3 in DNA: TGTGCCAGCAGCCGAAGGACTAGCGGTTACAATGAGCAGTTCTTC.

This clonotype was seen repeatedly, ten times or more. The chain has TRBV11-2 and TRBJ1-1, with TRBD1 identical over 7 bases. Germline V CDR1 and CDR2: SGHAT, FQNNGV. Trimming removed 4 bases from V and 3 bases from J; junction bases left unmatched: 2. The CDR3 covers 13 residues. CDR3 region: CASSSDRDTEAFF. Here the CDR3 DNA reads TGTGCCAGCAGCTCTGACAGGGACACTGAAGCTTTCTTT. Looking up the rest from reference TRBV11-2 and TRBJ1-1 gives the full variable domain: EAGVAQSPRYKIIEKRQSVAFWCNPISGHATLYWYQQILGQGPKLLIQFQNNGVVDDSQLPKDRFSAERLKGVDSTLKIQPAKLEDSAVYLCASSSDRDTEAFFGQGTRLTVV.

The CDR3 DNA reads TGTGCCAGCAGTTACCCGGGGCGGTCCTACGAGCAGTACTTC. This gives the protein CASSYPGRSYEQYF. The chain couples TRBV6-2 or TRBV6-3 to TRBJ2-7; D may match TRBD1 or TRBD2 (5 bases each). The germline gives CDR1 MNHEY, CDR2 SVGEGT. The CDR3 length is 14 residues. Trimming shortened V by 2 bases and J by 1 base, and 9 bases separated the two germline ends.

The CDR3 loop is CASSLVLVDTQYF. CDR3 DNA: TGTGCCAGCAGCTTAGTACTGGTGGATACGCAGTATTTT. This sequence joins TRBV7-6 and TRBJ2-3, with D uncertain. Deletions cut 1 base from V and 6 bases from J, with 8 bases between. From germline, CDR1 is SGHVS and CDR2 FNYEAQ. The CDR3 has 13 residues. The full variable domain, with the rest looked up from reference TRBV7-6 and TRBJ2-3, is GAGVSQSPRYKVTKRGQDVALRCDPISGHVSLYWYRQALGQGPEFLTYFNYEAQQDKSGLPNDRFSAERPEGSISTLTIQRTEQRDSAMYRCASSLVLVDTQYFGPGTRLTVL.

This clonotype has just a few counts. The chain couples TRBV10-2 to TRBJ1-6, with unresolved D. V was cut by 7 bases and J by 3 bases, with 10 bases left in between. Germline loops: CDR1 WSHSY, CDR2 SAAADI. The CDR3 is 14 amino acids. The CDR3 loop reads CASMNRVYNSPLHF. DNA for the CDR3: TGCGCCAGCATGAACAGAGTCTATAATTCACCCCTCCACTTT.

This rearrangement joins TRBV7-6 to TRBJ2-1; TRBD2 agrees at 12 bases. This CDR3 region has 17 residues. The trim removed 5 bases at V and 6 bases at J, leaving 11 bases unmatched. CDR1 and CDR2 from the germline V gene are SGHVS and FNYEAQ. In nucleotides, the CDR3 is TGTGCCAGCAGCCTGCGACTAGCGGGAGTTGATAGCAATGAGCAGTTCTTC. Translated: CASSLRLAGVDSNEQFF.

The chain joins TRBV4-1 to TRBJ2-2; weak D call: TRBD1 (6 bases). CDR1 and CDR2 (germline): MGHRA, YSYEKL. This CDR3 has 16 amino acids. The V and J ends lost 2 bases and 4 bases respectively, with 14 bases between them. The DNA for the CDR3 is TGCGCCAGCAGCCAAAGTGGGGGCAAGGGCACCGGGGAGCTGTTTTTT. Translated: CASSQSGGKGTGELFF.

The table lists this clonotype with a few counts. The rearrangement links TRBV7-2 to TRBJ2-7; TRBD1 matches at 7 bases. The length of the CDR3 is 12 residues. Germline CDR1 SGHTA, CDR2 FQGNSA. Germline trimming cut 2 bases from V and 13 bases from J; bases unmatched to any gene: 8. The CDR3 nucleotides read TGTGCCAGCAGCTTACCCCCGGGACAGCCATACTTC. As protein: CASSLPPGQPYF.

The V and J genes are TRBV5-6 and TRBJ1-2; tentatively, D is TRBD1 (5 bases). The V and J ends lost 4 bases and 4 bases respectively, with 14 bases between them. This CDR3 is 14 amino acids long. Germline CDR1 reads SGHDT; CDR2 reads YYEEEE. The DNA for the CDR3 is TGTGCCAGCAGCCGACCGACAGCAAGCTATGGCTACACCTTC. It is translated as CASSRPTASYGYTF.

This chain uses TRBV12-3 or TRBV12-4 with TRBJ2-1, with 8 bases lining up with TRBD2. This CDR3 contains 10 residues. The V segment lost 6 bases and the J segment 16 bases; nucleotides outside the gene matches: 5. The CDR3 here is CASRGLALFF. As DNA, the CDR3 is TGTGCCAGCAGAGGACTAGCATTATTCTTC.

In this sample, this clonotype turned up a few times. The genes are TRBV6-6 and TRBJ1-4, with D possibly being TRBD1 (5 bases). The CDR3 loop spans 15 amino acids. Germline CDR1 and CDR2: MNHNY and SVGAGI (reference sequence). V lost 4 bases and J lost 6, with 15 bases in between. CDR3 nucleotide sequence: TGTGCCAGCAGTTCGCAGGGAACCCTTTATGAAAAACTGTTTTTT. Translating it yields CASSSQGTLYEKLFF.

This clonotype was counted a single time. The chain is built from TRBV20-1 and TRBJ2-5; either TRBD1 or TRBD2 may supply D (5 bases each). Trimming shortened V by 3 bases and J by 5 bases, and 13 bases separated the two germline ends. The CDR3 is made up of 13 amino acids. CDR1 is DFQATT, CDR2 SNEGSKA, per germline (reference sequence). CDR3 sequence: CSASLLAGETQYF. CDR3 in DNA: TGCAGTGCTAGTCTGCTAGCAGGGGAGACCCAGTACTTC.

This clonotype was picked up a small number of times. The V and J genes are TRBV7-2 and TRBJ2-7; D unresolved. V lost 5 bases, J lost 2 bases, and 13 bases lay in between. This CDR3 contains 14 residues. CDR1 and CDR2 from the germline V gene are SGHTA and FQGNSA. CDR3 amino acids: CASSGLGVPYEQYF. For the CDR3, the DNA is TGTGCCAGCAGCGGTCTGGGTGTCCCCTACGAGCAGTACTTC.

DNA of the CDR3: TGCGCCAGCAGTGAGAGGACAGTAGGTGAGGATACGCAGTATTTT. It yields the protein CASSERTVGEDTQYF. This chain joins TRBV10-1 and TRBJ2-3, with TRBD1 as a possible D gene (6 bases). CDR3 length: 15 residues. Germline V gene sequence: CDR1 WNHNN, CDR2 SYGVQD (reference sequence). V lost 2 bases and J 6 bases, leaving 15 bases between the germline ends.

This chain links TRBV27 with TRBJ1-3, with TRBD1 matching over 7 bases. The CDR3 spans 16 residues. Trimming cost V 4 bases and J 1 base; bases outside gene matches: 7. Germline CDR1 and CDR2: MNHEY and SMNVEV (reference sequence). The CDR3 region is CASSSDRMGSGNTIYF. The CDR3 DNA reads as TGTGCCAGCAGTTCGGACAGGATGGGGTCTGGAAACACCATATATTTT.